Shown below are 8 T cell receptor beta chains from a single sample sequenced in a study of CXCR3-negative and CXCR3-positive naive CD8 T cells. Study-wide results and caveats: TRB CDR3s were more hydrophobic in CXCR3-positive than in CXCR3-negative naive cells.

Carrying UMI labels, the TRB cDNA libraries were prepared through 5' RACE. TCRdb re-called the 5' RACE reads; every CDR3 protein appears as one record, without DNA. This sample's table has approximately 120,000 distinct CDR3 sequences. These TCRs are of unknown antigen specificity. The sample taken for sequencing was naive CXCR3+ CD8+ T cells from blood. The subset denotes: CD45RO-CCR7+CD27+CD95- naive CD8+ T cells expressing CXCR3 (TNR3+). The receptor set was obtained from a human donor in good health. Some clones in this sample may be carry-over from other donors' samples.

V and J are TRBV10-3 and TRBJ2-1; the TRBD2 assignment by TCRdb is unverifiable without DNA. The CDR3 totals 15 residues. CDR1 and CDR2 from the germline V gene are ENHRY and SYGVKD. The chain's CDR3 is CANKSRASARNEQFF.

This chain joins TRBV12-5 and TRBJ2-1; TCRdb gives TRBD2 as the D gene, but with no DNA this cannot be confirmed. This CDR3 is built from 16 residues. Germline-derived CDR1 and CDR2 are LGHNT and FRNRAP. The CDR3 sequence is CASGLFPSGGVNKQFF.

This chain joins TRBV20-1 and TRBJ2-1. From germline, CDR1 is DFQATT and CDR2 SNEGSKA (reference sequence). CDR3 size: 15 residues. The CDR3 sequence is CSAREDPDPYNEQFF.

The chain links TRBV9 to TRBJ1-5. Looked up from germline, CDR1 is SGDLS and CDR2 is YYNGEE. The CDR3 is made up of 14 amino acids. This CDR3 is CASSVGSNNQPQHF.

This CDR3 reads CASSLGRGYTF. This sequence joins TRBV7-9 and TRBJ1-2. The CDR3 spans 11 residues. Germline values: CDR1 SEHNR, CDR2 FQNEAQ (reference sequence).

The CDR3 reads CASSLALQDGYTF. The chain carries TRBV7-9 and TRBJ1-2. Germline-derived CDR1 and CDR2 are SEHNR and FQNEAQ (reference sequence). The CDR3 extends over 13 amino acids.

This chain connects TRBV30 to TRBJ1-2; TCRdb's assignment of TRBD1 cannot be checked, as there is no DNA. CDR1 and CDR2 from the germline V gene are GTSNPN and SVGIG (reference sequence). The CDR3 is made up of 15 amino acids. CDR3 protein: CAWSVTGHTAEGYTF.

The chain has TRBV3-1 and TRBJ2-1; absent DNA, TCRdb's TRBD1 call cannot be checked. Looked up from germline, CDR1 is LGHDT and CDR2 is YNNKEL (reference sequence). The CDR3 extends over 16 amino acids. CDR3 amino acids: CASSQGEDREGSEQFF.